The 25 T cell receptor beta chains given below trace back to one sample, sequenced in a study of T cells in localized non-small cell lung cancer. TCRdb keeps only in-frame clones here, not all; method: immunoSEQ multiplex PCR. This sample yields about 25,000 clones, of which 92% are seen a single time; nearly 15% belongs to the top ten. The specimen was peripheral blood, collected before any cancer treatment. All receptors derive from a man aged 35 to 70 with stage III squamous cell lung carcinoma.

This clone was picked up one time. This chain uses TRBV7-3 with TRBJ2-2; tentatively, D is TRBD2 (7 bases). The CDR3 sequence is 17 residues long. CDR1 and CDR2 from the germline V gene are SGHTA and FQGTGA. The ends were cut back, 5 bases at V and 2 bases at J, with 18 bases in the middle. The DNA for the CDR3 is TGTGCCAGCAGCAGCCCCCGGGGCGGGGGCAACACCGGGGAGCTGTTTTTT. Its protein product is CASSSPRGGGNTGELFF.

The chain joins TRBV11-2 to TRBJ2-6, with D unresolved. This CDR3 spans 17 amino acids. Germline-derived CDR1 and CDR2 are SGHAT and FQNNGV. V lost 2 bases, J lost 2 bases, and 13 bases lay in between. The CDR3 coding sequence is TGTGCCAGCAGCTTAACGGGCTCCTTGCCTGGGGCCAACGTCCTGACTTTC. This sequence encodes CASSLTGSLPGANVLTF.

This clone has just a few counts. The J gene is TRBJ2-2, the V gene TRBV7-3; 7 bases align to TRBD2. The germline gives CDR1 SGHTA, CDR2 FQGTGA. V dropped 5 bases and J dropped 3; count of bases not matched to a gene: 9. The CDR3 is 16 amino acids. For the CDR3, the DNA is TGTGCCAGCAGCCCCCCTCGCGGGAGTGACACCGGGGAGCTGTTTTTT. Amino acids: CASSPPRGSDTGELFF.

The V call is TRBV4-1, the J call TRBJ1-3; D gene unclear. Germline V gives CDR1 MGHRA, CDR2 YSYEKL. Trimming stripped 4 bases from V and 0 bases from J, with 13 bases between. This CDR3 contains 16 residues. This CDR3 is CASSRAGDSSGNTIYF. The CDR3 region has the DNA TGCGCCAGCAGCCGGGCCGGGGATTCCTCTGGAAACACCATATATTTT.

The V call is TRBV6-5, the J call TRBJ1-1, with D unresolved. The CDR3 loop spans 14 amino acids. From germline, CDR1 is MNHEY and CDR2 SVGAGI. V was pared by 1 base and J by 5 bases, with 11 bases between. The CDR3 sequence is CASSYYAAGTEAFF. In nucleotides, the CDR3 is TGTGCCAGCAGTTACTATGCAGCTGGGACTGAAGCTTTCTTT.

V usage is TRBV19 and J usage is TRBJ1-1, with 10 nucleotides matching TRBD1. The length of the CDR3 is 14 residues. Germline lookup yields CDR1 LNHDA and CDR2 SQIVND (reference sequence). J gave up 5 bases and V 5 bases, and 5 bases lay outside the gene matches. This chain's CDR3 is CASSRTGGGTEAFF. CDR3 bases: TGTGCCAGTAGTCGGACAGGGGGTGGAACTGAAGCTTTCTTT.

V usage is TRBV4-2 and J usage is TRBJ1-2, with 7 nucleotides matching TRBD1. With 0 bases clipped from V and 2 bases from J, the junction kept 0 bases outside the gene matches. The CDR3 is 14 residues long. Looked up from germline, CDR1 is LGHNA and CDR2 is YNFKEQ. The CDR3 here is CASSQETGNYGYTF. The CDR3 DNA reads TGTGCCAGCAGCCAAGAGACAGGGAACTATGGCTACACCTTC.

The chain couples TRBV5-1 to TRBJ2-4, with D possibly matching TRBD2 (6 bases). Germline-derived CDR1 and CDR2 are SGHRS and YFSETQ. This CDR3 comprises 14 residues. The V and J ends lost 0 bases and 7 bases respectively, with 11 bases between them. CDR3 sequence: CASSLGGAGNIQYF. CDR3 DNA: TGCGCCAGCAGCTTGGGCGGGGCGGGTAACATTCAGTACTTC.

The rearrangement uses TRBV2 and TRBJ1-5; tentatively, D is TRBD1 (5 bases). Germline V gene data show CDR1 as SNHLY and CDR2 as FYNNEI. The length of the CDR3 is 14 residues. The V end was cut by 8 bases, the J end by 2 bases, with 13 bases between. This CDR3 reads CASARDLGNQPQHF. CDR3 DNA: TGTGCCAGCGCCAGGGATTTGGGCAATCAGCCCCAGCATTTT.

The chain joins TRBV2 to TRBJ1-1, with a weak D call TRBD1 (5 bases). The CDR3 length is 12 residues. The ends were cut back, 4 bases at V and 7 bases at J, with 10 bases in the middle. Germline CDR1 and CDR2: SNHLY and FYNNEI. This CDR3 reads CASSAGGGEAFF. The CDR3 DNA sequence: TGTGCCAGCAGTGCCGGGGGGGGTGAAGCTTTCTTT. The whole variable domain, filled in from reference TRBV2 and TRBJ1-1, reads EPEVTQTPSHQVTQMGQEVILRCVPISNHLYFYWYRQILGQKVEFLVSFYNNEISEKSEIFDDQFSVERPDGSNFTLKIRSTKLEDSAMYFCASSAGGGEAFFGQGTRLTVV.

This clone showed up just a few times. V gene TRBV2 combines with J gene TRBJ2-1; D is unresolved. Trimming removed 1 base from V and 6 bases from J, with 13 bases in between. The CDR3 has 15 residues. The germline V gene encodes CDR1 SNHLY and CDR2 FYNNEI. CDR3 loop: CASSEGVSLSNEQFF. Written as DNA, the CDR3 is TGTGCCAGCAGTGAAGGGGTGAGTTTGAGCAATGAGCAGTTCTTC.

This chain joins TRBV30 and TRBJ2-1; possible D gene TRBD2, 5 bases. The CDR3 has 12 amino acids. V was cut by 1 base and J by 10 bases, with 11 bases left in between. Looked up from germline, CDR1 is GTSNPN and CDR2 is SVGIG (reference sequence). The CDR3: CAWSDLAKEQFF. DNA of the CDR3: TGTGCCTGGAGTGATCTAGCAAAAGAGCAGTTCTTC.

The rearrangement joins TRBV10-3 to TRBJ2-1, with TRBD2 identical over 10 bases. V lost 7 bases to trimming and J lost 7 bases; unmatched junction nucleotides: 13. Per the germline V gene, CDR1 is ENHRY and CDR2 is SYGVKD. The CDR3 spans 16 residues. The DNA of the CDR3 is TGTGCCATCATAAGTAACGGGGCTAGCGGGAGAAATGAGCAGTTCTTC. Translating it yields CAIISNGASGRNEQFF.

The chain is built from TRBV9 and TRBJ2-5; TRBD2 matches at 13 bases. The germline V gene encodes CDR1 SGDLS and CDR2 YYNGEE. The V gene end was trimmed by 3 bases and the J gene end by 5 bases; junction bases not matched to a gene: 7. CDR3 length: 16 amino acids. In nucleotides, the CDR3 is TGTGCCAGCAGCGGGACTAGCGGGGGACGATTGGAGACCCAGTACTTC. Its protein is CASSGTSGGRLETQYF.

Here the CDR3 DNA reads TGTGCCAGCAGTGATCTTGGCCGAAACTATGGCTACACCTTC. This gives the protein CASSDLGRNYGYTF. The J gene is TRBJ1-2, the V gene TRBV2; D is unclear. The V gene lost 3 bases and the J gene lost 2 bases, with 10 bases spanning the gap. The CDR3 totals 14 residues. Per the germline V gene, CDR1 is SNHLY and CDR2 is FYNNEI.

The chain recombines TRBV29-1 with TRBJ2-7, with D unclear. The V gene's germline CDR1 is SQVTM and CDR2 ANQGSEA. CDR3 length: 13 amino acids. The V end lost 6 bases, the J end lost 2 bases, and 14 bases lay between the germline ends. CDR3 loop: CSVLTPLAYEQYF. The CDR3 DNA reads TGCAGCGTCCTCACCCCACTCGCCTACGAGCAGTACTTC.

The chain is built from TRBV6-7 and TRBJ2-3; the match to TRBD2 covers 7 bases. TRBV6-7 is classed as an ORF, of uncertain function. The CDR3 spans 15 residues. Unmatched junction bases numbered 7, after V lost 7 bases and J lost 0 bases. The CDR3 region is CASTHRRGSTDTQYF. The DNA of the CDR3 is TGTGCCAGCACCCATCGGCGGGGGAGCACAGATACGCAGTATTTT.

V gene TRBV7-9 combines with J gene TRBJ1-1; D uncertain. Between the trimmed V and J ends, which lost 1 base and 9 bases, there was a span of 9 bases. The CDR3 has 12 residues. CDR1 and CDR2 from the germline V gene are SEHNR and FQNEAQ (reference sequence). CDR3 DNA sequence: TGTGCCAGCAGCTTAGGGACGATCCAAGCTTTCTTT. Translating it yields CASSLGTIQAFF.

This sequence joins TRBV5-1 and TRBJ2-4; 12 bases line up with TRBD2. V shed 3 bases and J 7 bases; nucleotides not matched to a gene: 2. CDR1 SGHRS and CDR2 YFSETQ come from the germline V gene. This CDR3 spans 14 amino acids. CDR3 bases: TGCGCCAGCAGCTCCGGACTAGCGGGGAACATTCAGTACTTC. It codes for CASSSGLAGNIQYF.

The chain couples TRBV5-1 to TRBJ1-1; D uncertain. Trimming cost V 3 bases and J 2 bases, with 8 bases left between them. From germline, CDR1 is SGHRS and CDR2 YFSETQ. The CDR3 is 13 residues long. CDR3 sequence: CASSSNSNTEAFF. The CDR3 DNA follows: TGCGCCAGCAGCTCCAATAGTAACACTGAAGCTTTCTTT.

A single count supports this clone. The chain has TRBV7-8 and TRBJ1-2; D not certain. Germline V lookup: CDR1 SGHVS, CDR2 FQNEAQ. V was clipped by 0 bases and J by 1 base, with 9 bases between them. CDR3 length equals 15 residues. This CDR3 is CASSLAPGINYGYTF. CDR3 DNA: TGTGCCAGCAGCTTAGCGCCGGGGATTAACTATGGCTACACCTTC. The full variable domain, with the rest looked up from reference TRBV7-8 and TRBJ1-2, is GAGVSQSPRYKVAKRGQDVALRCDPISGHVSLFWYQQALGQGPEFLTYFQNEAQLDKSGLPSDRFFAERPEGSVSTLKIQRTQQEDSAVYLCASSLAPGINYGYTFGSGTRLTVV.

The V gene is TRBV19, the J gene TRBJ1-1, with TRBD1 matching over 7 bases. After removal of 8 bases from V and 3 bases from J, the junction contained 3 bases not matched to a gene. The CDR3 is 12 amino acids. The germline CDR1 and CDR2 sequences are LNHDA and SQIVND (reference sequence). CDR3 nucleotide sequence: TGTGCCAGTGGCGACAGGGACACTGAAGCTTTCTTT. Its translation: CASGDRDTEAFF.

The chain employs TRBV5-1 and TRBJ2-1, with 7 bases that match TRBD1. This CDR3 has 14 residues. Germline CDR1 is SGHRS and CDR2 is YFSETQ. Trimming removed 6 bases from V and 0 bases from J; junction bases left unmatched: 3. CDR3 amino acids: CASKGAVSYNEQFF. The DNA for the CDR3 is TGCGCCAGCAAGGGGGCCGTCTCCTACAATGAGCAGTTCTTC.

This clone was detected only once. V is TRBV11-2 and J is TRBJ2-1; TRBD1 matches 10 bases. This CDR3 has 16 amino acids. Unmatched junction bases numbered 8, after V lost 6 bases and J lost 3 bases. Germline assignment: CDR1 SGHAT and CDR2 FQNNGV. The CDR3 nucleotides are TGTGCCAGCAGTTACCGCCGGGACAGGGGCTACAATGAGCAGTTCTTC. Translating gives CASSYRRDRGYNEQFF.

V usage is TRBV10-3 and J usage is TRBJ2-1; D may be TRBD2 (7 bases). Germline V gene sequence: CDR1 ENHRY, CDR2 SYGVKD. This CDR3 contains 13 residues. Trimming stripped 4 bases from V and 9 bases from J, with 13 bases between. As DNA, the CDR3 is TGTGCCATCAGTGGGGGGGGGCGCAGTGAGCAGTTCTTC. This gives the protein CAISGGGRSEQFF.